This T cell receptor beta chain emerged from a study of PD-1 blockade in classical Hodgkin lymphoma. Broader study findings: TCR diversity rose significantly by C4D1 in CD4+ but not CD8+ cells. The baseline diversity of complete responders showed similarity to that of newly diagnosed patients.

Every patient was affected by relapse after autologous stem cell transplantation, while exposure to brentuximab vedotin was not uniform. Method: immunoSEQ multiplex PCR; TCRdb's copy keeps in-frame clones and lacks some. The sample consists of about 25,000 clones, roughly 80% of them appearing once. This clone has only a few counts. Its antigen is not known. Trimming left V 2 bases short and J 6 bases short, with 10 bases between. The CDR3 has 13 residues. The germline CDR1 and CDR2 sequences are SNHLY and FYNNEI. The sequenced sample was peripheral blood mononuclear cells (PBMCs), obtained at baseline. This chain links TRBV2 with TRBJ1-2; a possible D gene is TRBD1 (5 bases). The sequence was collected from a human donor with classical Hodgkin lymphoma. The CDR3 loop is CASSETGEDGYTF. DNA of the CDR3: TGTGCCAGCAGTGAAACGGGGGAGGATGGCTACACCTTC.